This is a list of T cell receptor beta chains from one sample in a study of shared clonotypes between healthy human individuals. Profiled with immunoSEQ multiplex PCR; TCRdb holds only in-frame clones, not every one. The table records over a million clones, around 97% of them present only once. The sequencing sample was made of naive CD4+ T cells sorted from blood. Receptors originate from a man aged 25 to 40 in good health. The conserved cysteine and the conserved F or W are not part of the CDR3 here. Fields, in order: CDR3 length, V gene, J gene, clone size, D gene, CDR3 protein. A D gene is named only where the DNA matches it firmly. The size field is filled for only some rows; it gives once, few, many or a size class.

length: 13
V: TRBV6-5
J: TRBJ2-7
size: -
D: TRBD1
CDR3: ASRRDRGDSYEQY

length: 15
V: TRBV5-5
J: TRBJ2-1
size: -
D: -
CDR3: ASSLRGQGSSYNEQF

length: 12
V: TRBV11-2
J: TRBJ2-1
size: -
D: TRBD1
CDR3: ASSLDRVGNEQF

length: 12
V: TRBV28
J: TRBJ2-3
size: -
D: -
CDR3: ASSARGWTDTQY

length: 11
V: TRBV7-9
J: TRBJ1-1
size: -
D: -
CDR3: ASSFDPLTEAF

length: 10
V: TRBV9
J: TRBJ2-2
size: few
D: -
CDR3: ASSVTVGELF

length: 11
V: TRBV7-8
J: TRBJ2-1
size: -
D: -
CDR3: ASSSDRRDEQF

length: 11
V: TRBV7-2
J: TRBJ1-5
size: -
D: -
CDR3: ASSKGGNQPQH

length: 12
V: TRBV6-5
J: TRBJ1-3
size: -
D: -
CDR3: ASSFGGAGNTIY

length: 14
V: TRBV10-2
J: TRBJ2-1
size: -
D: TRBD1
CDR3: ASSEPRSRGFNEQF

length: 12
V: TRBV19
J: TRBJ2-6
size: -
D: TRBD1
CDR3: ASSWDSRANVLT

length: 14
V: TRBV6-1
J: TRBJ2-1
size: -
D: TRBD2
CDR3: ASSEVVAGAYNEQF

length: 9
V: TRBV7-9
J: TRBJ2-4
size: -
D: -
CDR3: ASSLGPSEY

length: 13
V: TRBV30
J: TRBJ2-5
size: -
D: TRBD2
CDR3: AFQTSGREQETQY

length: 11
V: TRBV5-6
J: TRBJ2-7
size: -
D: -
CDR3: ASSPRGYGEQY

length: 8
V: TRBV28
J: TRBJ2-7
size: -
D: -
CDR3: ASSLSEQY

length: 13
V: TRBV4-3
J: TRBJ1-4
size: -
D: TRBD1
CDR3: ASSQGDRLGEKLF

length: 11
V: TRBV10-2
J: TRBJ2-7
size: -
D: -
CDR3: ASSESSFLEQY

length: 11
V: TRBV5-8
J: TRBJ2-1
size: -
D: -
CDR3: ASSFASYNEQF

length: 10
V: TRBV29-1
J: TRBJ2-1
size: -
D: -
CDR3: SVESTYNEQF

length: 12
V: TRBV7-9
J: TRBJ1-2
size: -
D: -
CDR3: ASSGRGTNYGYT

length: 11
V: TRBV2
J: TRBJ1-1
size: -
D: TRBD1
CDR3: ASSGDRSTEAF

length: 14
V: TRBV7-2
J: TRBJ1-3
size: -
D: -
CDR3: ASSLDKLTSGNTIY

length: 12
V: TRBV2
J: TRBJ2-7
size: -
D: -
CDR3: ASRVRTRGGEQY

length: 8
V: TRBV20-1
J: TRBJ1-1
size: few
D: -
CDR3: SATQGRAF

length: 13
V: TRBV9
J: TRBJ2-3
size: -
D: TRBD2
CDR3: ASSVVAGNTDTQY

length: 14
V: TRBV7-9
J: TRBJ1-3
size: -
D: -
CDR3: ASSTGPGAKGNTIY

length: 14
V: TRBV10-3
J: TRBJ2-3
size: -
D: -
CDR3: AISGAETSSTDTQY